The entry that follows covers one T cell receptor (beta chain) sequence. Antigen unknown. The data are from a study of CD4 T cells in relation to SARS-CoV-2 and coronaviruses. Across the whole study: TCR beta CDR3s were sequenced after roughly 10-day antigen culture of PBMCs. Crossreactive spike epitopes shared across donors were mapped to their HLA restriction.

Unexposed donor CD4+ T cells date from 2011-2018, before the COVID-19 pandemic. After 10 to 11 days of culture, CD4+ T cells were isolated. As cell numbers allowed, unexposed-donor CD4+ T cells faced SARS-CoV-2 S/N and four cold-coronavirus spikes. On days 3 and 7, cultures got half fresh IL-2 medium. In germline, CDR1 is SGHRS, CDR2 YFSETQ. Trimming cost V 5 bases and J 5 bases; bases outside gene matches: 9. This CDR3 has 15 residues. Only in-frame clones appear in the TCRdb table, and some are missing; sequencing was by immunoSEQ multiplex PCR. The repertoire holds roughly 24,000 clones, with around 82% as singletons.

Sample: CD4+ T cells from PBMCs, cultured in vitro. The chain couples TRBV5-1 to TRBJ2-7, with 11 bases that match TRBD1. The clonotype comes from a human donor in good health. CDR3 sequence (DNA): TGCGCCAGCAGTACTTTCGAGGACAGGGGGCACGAGCAGTACTTC. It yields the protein CASSTFEDRGHEQYF.